A selection of T cell receptor beta chains follows, all from one sample in a study of OX40 agonist ivuxolimab in advanced cancers. Sequenced by immunoSEQ multiplex PCR; TCRdb stores in-frame clones only, minus some. The data hold around 94,000 clones, with about 90% observed a single time. The sample here was CD4+ or CD8+ T cells sorted from blood, taken in a trial of the OX40 agonist ivuxolimab. The receptors were gathered from an adult with an advanced solid tumor such as melanoma, head and neck, liver or kidney cancer. The CDR3 runs from the conserved cysteine through the conserved F or W. The D gene is left open where the match is weak. Size is stated for part of the rows, as once, few or many counts, or as a class when the clone is expanded.

CASSLLEFGNLDTF TGCGCCAGCAGCTTGCTTGAATTCGGGAACCTCGACACCTTC NA TRBJ1-2 TRBV5-1 NA
CASSFYFGTSGSETQYF TGTGCCAGCAGTTTCTATTTCGGGACTAGCGGGAGCGAGACCCAGTACTTC TRBD2 TRBJ2-5 TRBV27 NA
CASSSGTAGNTIYF TGCGCCAGCAGCTCGGGGACAGCTGGAAACACCATATATTTT TRBD1 TRBJ1-3 TRBV5-1 NA
CASGLQGVGSYEQYF TGTGCCAGCGGCCTACAGGGTGTGGGGTCCTACGAGCAGTACTTC NA TRBJ2-7 TRBV6-5 NA
CATSRGGWETQYF TGTGCCACCAGCAGAGGGGGTTGGGAGACCCAGTACTTC NA TRBJ2-5 TRBV15 NA
CASRPSGYNEQFF TGTGCCTCCCGGCCTAGCGGGTACAATGAGCAGTTCTTC TRBD2 TRBJ2-1 TRBV27 NA
CASPEREGGPDTQYF TGTGCCAGTCCAGAGCGGGAGGGAGGGCCAGATACGCAGTATTTT TRBD2 TRBJ2-3 TRBV19 NA
CASTTGGNVYEQYF TGTGCCAGTACCACCGGGGGGAACGTCTACGAGCAGTACTTC TRBD2 TRBJ2-7 TRBV19 few
CASSLNHYNEQFF TGTGCCAGCAGCTTAAATCATTACAATGAGCAGTTCTTC NA TRBJ2-1 TRBV11-3 NA
CASSLAQTGLGYTF TGCGCCAGCAGCTTGGCGCAGACAGGGCTCGGCTACACCTTC TRBD1 TRBJ1-2 TRBV5-1 NA
CASSLDRLNEKLFF TGTGCCAGCAGCCTTGACAGACTTAATGAAAAACTGTTTTTT NA TRBJ1-4 TRBV7-8 NA
CASSLDRPGEQFF TGTGCCAGCAGCTTAGATAGGCCCGGTGAGCAGTTCTTC NA TRBJ2-1 TRBV11-1 NA
CASSLVQINYGYTF TGTGCCAGCAGCTTAGTTCAGATTAACTATGGCTACACCTTC NA TRBJ1-2 TRBV7-9 NA
CASSSNLLESSTDTQYF TGTGCCAGCTCATCAAATCTACTAGAATCGAGCACAGATACGCAGTATTTT NA TRBJ2-3 TRBV18 NA
CASLSSLTEAFF TGTGCCAGCCTCTCTAGTTTGACTGAAGCTTTCTTT NA TRBJ1-1 TRBV6-1 NA
CASSLYRDPLTQYF TGTGCCAGCAGTTTATATCGGGATCCCTTAACGCAGTATTTT NA TRBJ2-3 TRBV28 NA
CASSGGTGDLQPQHF TGTGCCAGCAGTGGAGGGACAGGGGATCTTCAGCCCCAGCATTTT TRBD1 TRBJ1-5 TRBV6-5 NA
CAWSANLGGSYGYTF TGTGCCTGGAGTGCTAATTTAGGGGGAAGCTATGGCTACACCTTC NA TRBJ1-2 TRBV30 NA
CASSTGDRAVYEQYF TGTGCCAGCAGTACTGGGGACAGGGCGGTCTACGAGCAGTACTTC TRBD1 TRBJ2-7 TRBV6-5 NA
CASSLGLAGGPYPGHF TGCGCCAGCAGCTTGGGGCTAGCGGGAGGACCCTATCCGGGTCACTTC TRBD2 TRBJ2-7 TRBV5-1 NA
CASSPPARSPEQYF TGTGCCAGCTCACCACCGGCAAGATCTCCCGAGCAGTACTTC NA TRBJ2-7 TRBV18 NA
CASSPSTRTGELFF TGTGCCAGCAGCCCGAGCACTCGGACCGGGGAGCTGTTTTTT NA TRBJ2-2 TRBV11-1 NA
CASTPSGRSHEQYF TGTGCCAGCACCCCTAGCGGGAGGAGCCACGAGCAGTACTTC TRBD2 TRBJ2-7 TRBV6-5 NA
CASSSWDVGQPQHF TGTGCCAGTAGTAGCTGGGACGTGGGTCAGCCCCAGCATTTT NA TRBJ1-5 TRBV19 NA
CASNQGAGPYEQYF TGTGCCAGTAACCAGGGGGCGGGCCCCTACGAGCAGTACTTC TRBD1 TRBJ2-7 TRBV19 few
CASSLQGGQPQHF TGTGCCAGCAGCTTACAAGGTGGTCAGCCCCAGCATTTT NA TRBJ1-5 TRBV7-9 NA
CASSLGESEKLFF TGCGCCAGCAGCTTGGGGGAGAGTGAAAAACTGTTTTTT NA TRBJ1-4 TRBV5-1 NA
CASSERETSTDTQYF TGCGCCAGTTCCGAGCGGGAGACGTCCACAGATACGCAGTATTTT TRBD2 TRBJ2-3 TRBV5-1 NA
CASSLRGTEIYGYTF TGTGCCAGCAGCTTGCGAGGCACAGAGATCTATGGCTACACCTTC NA TRBJ1-2 TRBV5-6 NA
CASSLLGANSQETQYF TGTGCCAGCAGCCTCCTTGGGGCCAACTCTCAAGAGACCCAGTACTTC NA TRBJ2-5 TRBV7-6 NA
CASSLAVAGGPNEYEQYF TGTGCCAGCAGCTTGGCGGTAGCGGGAGGGCCAAATGAGTACGAGCAGTACTTC TRBD2 TRBJ2-7 TRBV5-6 NA
CASSSRHRGGTEAFF TGTGCCAGCAGCTCAAGACACAGGGGGGGCACTGAAGCTTTCTTT TRBD1 TRBJ1-1 TRBV11-3 NA
CASAGSTDTQYF TGTGCTAGCGCGGGTAGCACAGATACGCAGTATTTT NA TRBJ2-3 TRBV28 NA